These 8 T cell receptor beta chains came from one sample sequenced in a study of blood T cells in healthy people across ages. Primed by a sample-barcoded 5' primer and a J-beta primer mix, a second PCR proceeded for about 7 to 11 cycles. MiXCR was run by TCRdb on the 5' RACE reads, yielding one entry per CDR3 protein. The sample consists of hundreds of thousands of distinct CDR3 sequences, roughly 34% of them appearing once. Specimen: blood. The source of these receptors is a man younger than 30 in good health.

This clonotype was seen ten or more times. The chain links TRBV9 to TRBJ2-3, with TRBD2 matching 7 bases. The CDR3 spans 16 residues. Germline assignment: CDR1 SGDLS and CDR2 YYNGEE. Trimming cost V 3 bases and J 2 bases; bases outside gene matches: 9. Here the CDR3 reads CASSALTSRTTDTQYF. In nucleotides, the CDR3 is TGTGCCAGCAGCGCTTTGACTAGCAGAACCACAGATACGCAGTATTTT.

J is TRBJ2-3 and V is TRBV12-3 or TRBV12-4, with 8 bases matching TRBD2. With V trimmed by 6 bases and J by 4 bases, 9 bases remained unmatched. This CDR3 is built from 15 residues. The CDR3 DNA is TGTGCCAGCAGCCGGGGGGGCCTTACCGCAGATACGCAGTATTTT. It specifies CASSRGGLTADTQYF.

V and J are TRBV20-1 and TRBJ2-1; 8 bases map to TRBD2. Trimming at V came to 2 bases and at J to 4 bases, leaving 10 bases not matched to a gene. Per the germline V gene, CDR1 is DFQATT and CDR2 is SNEGSKA (reference sequence). The CDR3 runs to 16 residues. CDR3 sequence reads: CSARRPSGRIYNEQFF. In DNA form, the CDR3 reads TGCAGTGCTAGAAGGCCTAGCGGGCGGATTTACAATGAGCAGTTCTTC.

The chain joins TRBV12-3 or TRBV12-4 to TRBJ2-7, with 7 bases matching TRBD1. The CDR3 contains 16 residues. V was pared by 9 bases and J by 5 bases, with 19 bases of the junction left unmatched. This chain's CDR3 is CASKGTVEIFLHEQYF. The CDR3, as DNA: TGTGCCAGTAAAGGGACAGTCGAAATCTTTCTGCACGAGCAGTACTTC.

The gene calls are TRBV14 and TRBJ1-2; D is undetermined. V gave up 4 bases and J gave up 1 base, with 10 bases separating them. CDR3 size: 14 residues. The germline CDR1 and CDR2 sequences are SGHDN and FVKESK. This CDR3 is CASSLPGVNYGYTF. As DNA, the CDR3 is TGTGCCAGCAGCCTTCCGGGTGTTAACTATGGCTACACCTTC. The full variable domain, rest sourced from reference TRBV14 and TRBJ1-2, is EAGVTQFPSHSVIEKGQTVTLRCDPISGHDNLYWYRRVMGKEIKFLLHFVKESKQDESGMPNNRFLAERTGGTYSTLKVQPAELEDSGVYFCASSLPGVNYGYTFGSGTRLTVV.

In the case of this clonotype: The junction departs from germline at one end; a sequencing error may be responsible. The CDR3 protein is CASTPNLGQPHHF. DNA of the CDR3: TGTGCCAGCACCCCTAACCTGGGACAGCCCCACCACTTT. The J gene is TRBJ1-6, the V gene TRBV12-3 or TRBV12-4, with 7 bases matching TRBD1. The CDR3 is 13 residues long.

The V call is TRBV7-2, the J call TRBJ1-2, with TRBD1 identical over 7 bases. The germline V gene encodes CDR1 SGHTA and CDR2 FQGNSA. This CDR3 contains 14 residues. Trimming cost V 0 bases and J 5 bases; bases outside gene matches: 3. This CDR3 reads CASSLAGQSYGYTF. As DNA, the CDR3 is TGTGCCAGCAGCTTAGCGGGACAGTCTTATGGCTACACCTTC.

V and J are TRBV20-1 and TRBJ1-5; no clear D gene. The V end lost 5 bases, the J end lost 2 bases, and 13 bases lay between the germline ends. CDR3 length equals 14 residues. Germline CDR1 DFQATT, CDR2 SNEGSKA (reference sequence). CDR3 in amino acids: CSAQEGSRNQPQHF. CDR3 DNA sequence: TGCAGTGCTCAGGAAGGGTCGCGCAATCAGCCCCAGCATTTT.